The 22 T cell receptor beta chains below come from one sample, sequenced in a study of shared clonotypes between healthy human individuals. TCRdb's table, derived via immunoSEQ multiplex PCR, lists solely in-frame clones and lacks some. The sample lists roughly 490,000 clones, less than 80% occurring once. Sequenced sample: PBMCs. These TCRs come from a woman in her thirties or forties in good health. Some clones in this sample may be carry-over from other donors' samples.

This clone was observed a single time. The rearrangement links TRBV11-2 to TRBJ2-7; unclear D gene. The germline CDR1 and CDR2 sequences are SGHAT and FQNNGV. Trimming took off 5 bases at V and 3 bases at J, with 5 bases between the two ends. The CDR3 contains 11 residues. The CDR3 region is CASSQSYEQYF. Here the CDR3 DNA reads TGTGCCAGCAGCCAGAGCTACGAGCAGTACTTC.

The chain links TRBV6-6 to TRBJ2-7; unclear D gene. The ends were cut back, 4 bases at V and 2 bases at J, with 6 bases in the middle. In germline, CDR1 is MNHNY, CDR2 SVGAGI (reference sequence). CDR3 length: 12 residues. The CDR3 spells CASSSSTYEQYF. The CDR3 region has the DNA TGTGCCAGCAGTTCCTCGACCTACGAGCAGTACTTC.

With regard to this clone: One base separates it from a far larger clone, so it is likely a read error. The chain carries TRBV2 and TRBJ2-7; the D call may be TRBD1 or TRBD2 (5 bases each). The germline V gene has CDR1 SNHLY and CDR2 FYNNEI. The CDR3 runs 12 residues. CDR3 DNA: TGTGCCGGCAGCCCCTTGGGACCTCGGCAGTACTTC. This gives the protein CAGSPLGPRQYF.

This sequence joins TRBV5-1 and TRBJ2-3; D is possibly TRBD2 (6 bases). The CDR3 runs 14 residues. V shed 6 bases and J shed 5 bases, with 16 bases lying between them. Germline V CDR1 and CDR2: SGHRS, YFSETQ. This CDR3 reads CASMRGRAGDTQYF. The CDR3 DNA follows: TGCGCCAGCATGCGGGGTCGGGCGGGAGATACGCAGTATTTT.

The rearrangement uses TRBV30 and TRBJ1-4; perhaps TRBD1 as D (6 bases). V lost 4 bases and J 8 bases, leaving 17 bases between the germline ends. This CDR3 has 14 amino acids. Germline V gives CDR1 GTSNPN, CDR2 SVGIG (reference sequence). Here the CDR3 DNA reads TGTGCCTGGAATAAGGGGGGGTTGTCAGAAAAACTGTTTTTT. It yields the protein CAWNKGGLSEKLFF.

The J gene is TRBJ2-3, the V gene TRBV7-3; 8 bases match TRBD1. This CDR3 is built from 16 residues. The V gene's germline CDR1 is SGHTA and CDR2 FQGTGA. J was trimmed by 2 bases and V by 4 bases; bases with no gene match: 8. DNA for the CDR3: TGTGCCAGCAGCTCCGAAAACAGGGGGGACACAGATACGCAGTATTTT. Translating gives CASSSENRGDTDTQYF.

In its sample, this clone was seen once. The genes are TRBV28 and TRBJ2-1; 7 bases agree with TRBD2. The V segment lost 6 bases and the J segment 9 bases; nucleotides outside the gene matches: 8. CDR3 length: 13 amino acids. The V gene's germline CDR1 is MDHEN and CDR2 SYDVKM. CDR3 sequence (DNA): TGTGCCAGCAGGCCTACCGGGGGGAGTGAGCAGTTCTTC. Its protein is CASRPTGGSEQFF.

This clone was counted once. This chain connects TRBV25-1 to TRBJ2-5, with 10 bases matching TRBD1. Germline CDR1 MGHDK, CDR2 SYGVNS. The V and J ends lost 6 bases and 11 bases, in that order; junction bases with no gene match: 12. This CDR3 contains 14 residues. CDR3 region: CASSSRDRGREQYF. CDR3 bases: TGTGCCAGCAGCAGCCGGGACAGGGGAAGAGAGCAGTACTTC.

This chain joins TRBV30 and TRBJ2-7; D gene uncertain. Per the germline V gene, CDR1 is GTSNPN and CDR2 is SVGIG (reference sequence). Trimming removed 0 bases from V and 2 bases from J, with 8 bases in between. The CDR3 runs to 13 residues. CDR3 protein: CAWSVDRTYEQYF. The CDR3 nucleotides are TGTGCCTGGAGTGTGGATAGGACCTACGAGCAGTACTTC.

The rearrangement uses TRBV6-5 and TRBJ2-5; 8 nucleotides agree with TRBD2. Germline CDR1 and CDR2: MNHEY and SVGAGI. The ends lost 5 bases at V and 2 bases at J; junction bases unmatched: 7. This CDR3 contains 15 residues. CDR3 amino acids: CASSPPGTRQETQYF. CDR3 sequence (DNA): TGTGCCAGCAGTCCCCCCGGGACTAGACAAGAGACCCAGTACTTC.

V and J are TRBV6-5 and TRBJ1-6; D unresolved. CDR1 and CDR2 from the germline V gene are MNHEY and SVGAGI. V was cut by 6 bases and J by 7 bases, with 10 bases left in between. This CDR3 is 13 amino acids long. The CDR3 loop reads CASSQTTNSPLHF. CDR3 coding DNA: TGTGCCAGCAGCCAAACGACCAATTCACCCCTCCACTTT.

V usage is TRBV29-1 and J usage is TRBJ2-4; a weak D match, TRBD1 (5 bases). The CDR3 length is 14 residues. V was shortened by 6 bases and J by 2 bases, with 14 bases between the two germline ends. Per the germline V gene, CDR1 is SQVTM and CDR2 is ANQGSEA. The CDR3 sequence: CSVKGLGSKNIQYF. Here the CDR3 DNA reads TGCAGCGTCAAGGGGCTGGGTTCCAAAAACATTCAGTACTTC. The full variable domain, completed using reference TRBV29-1 and TRBJ2-4, is SAVISQKPSRDICQRGTSLTIQCQVDSQVTMMFWYRQQPGQSLTLIATANQGSEATYESGFVIDKFPISRPNLTFSTLTVSNMSPEDSSIYLCSVKGLGSKNIQYFGAGTRLSVL.

The table lists this clone with many counts. The chain uses TRBV9 and TRBJ1-4; the D is unclear. The CDR3 length is 15 residues. The V gene lost 1 base and the J gene lost 0 bases, with 7 bases spanning the gap. Germline-derived CDR1 and CDR2 are SGDLS and YYNGEE. The DNA for the CDR3 is TGTGCCAGCAGCGTATACGGGGCAACTAATGAAAAACTGTTTTTT. As protein: CASSVYGATNEKLFF.

The chain couples TRBV7-3 to TRBJ1-1; a possible D gene is TRBD1 (6 bases). V was cut by 0 bases and J by 3 bases, with 11 bases left in between. Germline V gene lookup returns CDR1 SGHTA and CDR2 FQGTGA. The CDR3 runs to 15 residues. DNA for the CDR3: TGTGCCAGCAGCTTAACGCACCAGGGGTACACTGAAGCTTTCTTT. Amino acid sequence: CASSLTHQGYTEAFF.

The V gene is TRBV15, the J gene TRBJ2-3; D not resolved. The CDR3 contains 13 residues. V was shortened by 1 base and J by 5 bases, with 7 bases between the two germline ends. Germline CDR1 is LNHNV and CDR2 is YYDKDF (reference sequence). The CDR3 sequence is CATSRVQGDTQYF. DNA of the CDR3: TGTGCCACCAGCAGAGTCCAAGGAGATACGCAGTATTTT.

This clone was seen at least ten times. This specimen includes other DNA sequences encoding the same CDR3. This sequence joins TRBV5-1 and TRBJ2-2; D might be TRBD2 (6 bases). This CDR3 has 15 residues. V was pared by 2 bases and J by 2 bases, with 10 bases between. The germline V gene encodes CDR1 SGHRS and CDR2 YFSETQ. In DNA, the CDR3 is TGCGCCAGCAGCTTTGGGGCGGGAAACACCGGGGAGCTGTTTTTT. It specifies CASSFGAGNTGELFF.

The chain links TRBV28 to TRBJ2-7; weak D call: TRBD1 (5 bases). Trimming left V 6 bases short and J 5 bases short, with 17 bases between. The CDR3 loop spans 14 amino acids. The V gene's germline CDR1 is MDHEN and CDR2 SYDVKM. The CDR3 DNA follows: TGTGCCAGCAGCCCCCAGGTCAGGGATGACGAGCAGTACTTC. Protein: CASSPQVRDDEQYF.

This clone was detected only once. J is TRBJ2-3 and V is TRBV5-4; 8 nucleotides agree with TRBD2. After removal of 4 bases from V and 3 bases from J, the junction contained 7 bases not matched to a gene. Germline CDR1 is SGHNT and CDR2 is YYREEE (reference sequence). CDR3 length equals 15 residues. The CDR3 loop is CASSPGGAATDTQYF. The CDR3 region has the DNA TGTGCCAGCAGCCCCGGGGGGGCGGCGACAGATACGCAGTATTTT.

This clone has a handful of counts. V usage is TRBV14 and J usage is TRBJ1-2; D is uncertain. The germline CDR1 and CDR2 sequences are SGHDN and FVKESK. The CDR3 has 14 amino acids. The V end lost 2 bases, the J end lost 3 bases, and 10 bases lay between the germline ends. The CDR3 DNA is TGTGCCAGCAGCCAATCCTGGGCTGACTATGGCTACACCTTC. Encoded protein: CASSQSWADYGYTF. Full variable domain (missing parts from reference TRBV14 and TRBJ1-2): EAGVTQFPSHSVIEKGQTVTLRCDPISGHDNLYWYRRVMGKEIKFLLHFVKESKQDESGMPNNRFLAERTGGTYSTLKVQPAELEDSGVYFCASSQSWADYGYTFGSGTRLTVV.

The V call is TRBV2, the J call TRBJ1-1, with 10 bases fitting TRBD1. The CDR3 has 16 amino acids. Trimming removed 5 bases from V and 6 bases from J; junction bases left unmatched: 12. Germline CDR1 reads SNHLY; CDR2 reads FYNNEI. This chain's CDR3 is CASSTPSGTGDPEAFF. The DNA for the CDR3 is TGTGCCAGCAGTACCCCCTCCGGGACAGGGGATCCTGAAGCTTTCTTT. The whole variable domain, filled in from reference TRBV2 and TRBJ1-1, reads EPEVTQTPSHQVTQMGQEVILRCVPISNHLYFYWYRQILGQKVEFLVSFYNNEISEKSEIFDDQFSVERPDGSNFTLKIRSTKLEDSAMYFCASSTPSGTGDPEAFFGQGTRLTVV.

A few counts support this clone. V gene TRBV7-3 combines with J gene TRBJ1-1; D may be TRBD1 (6 bases). The germline V gene encodes CDR1 SGHTA and CDR2 FQGTGA. Trimming cost V 2 bases and J 2 bases, with 12 bases left between them. CDR3 length equals 15 residues. For the CDR3, the DNA is TGTGCCAGCAGCTTAGAAGGGGGGAGAAACACTGAAGCTTTCTTT. Its protein product is CASSLEGGRNTEAFF.

This chain connects TRBV7-3 to TRBJ2-7, with 8 bases matching TRBD1. This CDR3 is 14 amino acids long. From germline, CDR1 is SGHTA and CDR2 FQGTGA. J lost 2 bases, V lost 5 bases, and 5 bases had no gene match. Here the CDR3 DNA reads TGTGCCAGCAGCCCGACAGGGGAAGCCTACGAGCAGTACTTC. It translates to CASSPTGEAYEQYF.